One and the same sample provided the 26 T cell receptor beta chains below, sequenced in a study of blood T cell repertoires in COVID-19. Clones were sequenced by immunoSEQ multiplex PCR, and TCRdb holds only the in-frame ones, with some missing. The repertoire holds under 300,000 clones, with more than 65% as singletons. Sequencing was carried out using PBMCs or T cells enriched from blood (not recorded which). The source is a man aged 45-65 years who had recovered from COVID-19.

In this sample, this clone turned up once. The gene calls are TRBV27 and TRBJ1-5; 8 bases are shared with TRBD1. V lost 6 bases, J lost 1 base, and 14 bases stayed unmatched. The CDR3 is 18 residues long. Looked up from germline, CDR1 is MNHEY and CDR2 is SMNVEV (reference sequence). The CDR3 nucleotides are TGTGCCAGCAGCAAGGGACAGGTCGCGGGAGTGAGCAATCAGCCCCAGCATTTT. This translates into CASSKGQVAGVSNQPQHF.

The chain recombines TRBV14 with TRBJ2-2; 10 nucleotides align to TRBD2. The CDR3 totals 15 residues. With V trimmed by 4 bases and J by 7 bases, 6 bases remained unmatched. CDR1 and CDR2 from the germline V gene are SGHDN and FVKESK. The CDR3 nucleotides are TGTGCCAGCAGCCGCAGTAGCGGGGGGATCGGGGAGCTGTTTTTT. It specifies CASSRSSGGIGELFF.

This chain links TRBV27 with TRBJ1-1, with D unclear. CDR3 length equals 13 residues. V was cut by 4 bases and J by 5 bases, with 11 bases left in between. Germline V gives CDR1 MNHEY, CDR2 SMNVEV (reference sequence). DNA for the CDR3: TGTGCCAGCAGTTCTTCCAGGTTGACTGAAGCTTTCTTT. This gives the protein CASSSSRLTEAFF.

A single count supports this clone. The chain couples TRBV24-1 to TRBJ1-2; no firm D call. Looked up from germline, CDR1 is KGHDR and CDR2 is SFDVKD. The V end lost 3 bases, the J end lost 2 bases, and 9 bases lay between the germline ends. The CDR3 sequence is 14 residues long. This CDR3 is CATSDATENYGYTF. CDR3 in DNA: TGTGCCACCAGTGATGCGACGGAGAACTATGGCTACACCTTC.

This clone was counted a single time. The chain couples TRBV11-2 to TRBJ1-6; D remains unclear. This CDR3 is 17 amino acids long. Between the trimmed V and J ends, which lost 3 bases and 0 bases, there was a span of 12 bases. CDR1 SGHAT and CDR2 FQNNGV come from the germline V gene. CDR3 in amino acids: CASSFQRLSSYNSPLHF. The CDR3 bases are TGTGCCAGCAGCTTCCAGCGGTTAAGCTCCTATAATTCACCCCTCCACTTT.

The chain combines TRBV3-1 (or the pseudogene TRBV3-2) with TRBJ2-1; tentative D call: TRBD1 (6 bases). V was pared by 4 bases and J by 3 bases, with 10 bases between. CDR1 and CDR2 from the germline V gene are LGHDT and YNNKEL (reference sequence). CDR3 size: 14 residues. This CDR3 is CASSLRTDYNEQFF. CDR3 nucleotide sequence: TGTGCCAGCAGCCTACGGACAGACTACAATGAGCAGTTCTTC.

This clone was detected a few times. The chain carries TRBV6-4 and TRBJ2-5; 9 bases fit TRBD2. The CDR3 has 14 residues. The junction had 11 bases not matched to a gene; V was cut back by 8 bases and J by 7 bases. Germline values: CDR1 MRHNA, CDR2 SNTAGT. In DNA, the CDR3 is TGTGCCAGCTCGACTAGCGGAGGGGTCGGGACCCAGTACTTC. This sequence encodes CASSTSGGVGTQYF.

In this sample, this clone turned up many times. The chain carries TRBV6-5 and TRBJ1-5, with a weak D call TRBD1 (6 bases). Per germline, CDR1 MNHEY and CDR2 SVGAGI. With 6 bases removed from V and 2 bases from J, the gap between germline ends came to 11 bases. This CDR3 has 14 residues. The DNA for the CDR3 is TGTGCCAGCAGCAGGGGTATTGGCAATCAGCCCCAGCATTTT. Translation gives CASSRGIGNQPQHF.

The CDR3 spells CASSSTTSGGETQYF. CDR3 DNA: TGCGCCAGCAGCTCGACTACGTCGGGCGGGGAGACCCAGTACTTC. The chain carries TRBV5-1 and TRBJ2-5; a weak D match, TRBD2 (5 bases). Germline assignment: CDR1 SGHRS and CDR2 YFSETQ. Trimming cost V 3 bases and J 5 bases, with 17 bases left between them. The CDR3 runs to 15 residues.

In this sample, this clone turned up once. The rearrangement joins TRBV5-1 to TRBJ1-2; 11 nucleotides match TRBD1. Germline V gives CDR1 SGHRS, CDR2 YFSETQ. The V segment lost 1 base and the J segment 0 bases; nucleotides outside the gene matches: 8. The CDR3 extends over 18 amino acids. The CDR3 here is CASSLKWDRGVANYGYTF. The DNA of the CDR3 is TGCGCCAGCAGCTTGAAATGGGACAGGGGGGTAGCTAACTATGGCTACACCTTC.

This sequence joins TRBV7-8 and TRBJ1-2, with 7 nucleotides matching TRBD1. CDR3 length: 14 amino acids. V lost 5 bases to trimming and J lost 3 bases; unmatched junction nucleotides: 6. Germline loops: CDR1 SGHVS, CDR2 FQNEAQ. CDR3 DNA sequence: TGTGCCAGCAGCATACCGGGACAGTACTATGGCTACACCTTC. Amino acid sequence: CASSIPGQYYGYTF.

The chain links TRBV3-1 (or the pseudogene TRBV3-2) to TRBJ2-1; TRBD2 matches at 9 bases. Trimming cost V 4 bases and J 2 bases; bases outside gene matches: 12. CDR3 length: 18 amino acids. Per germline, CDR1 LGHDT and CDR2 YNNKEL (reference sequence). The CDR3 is CASSRPPGVAGAYNEQFF. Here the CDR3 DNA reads TGTGCCAGCAGCCGCCCACCGGGAGTAGCGGGGGCCTACAATGAGCAGTTCTTC.

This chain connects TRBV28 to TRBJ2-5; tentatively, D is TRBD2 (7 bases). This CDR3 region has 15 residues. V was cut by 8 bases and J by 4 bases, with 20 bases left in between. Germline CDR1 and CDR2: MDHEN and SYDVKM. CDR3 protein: CASSPRRGGVETQYF. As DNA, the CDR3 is TGTGCCAGCTCGCCCAGGAGGGGGGGCGTAGAGACCCAGTACTTC.

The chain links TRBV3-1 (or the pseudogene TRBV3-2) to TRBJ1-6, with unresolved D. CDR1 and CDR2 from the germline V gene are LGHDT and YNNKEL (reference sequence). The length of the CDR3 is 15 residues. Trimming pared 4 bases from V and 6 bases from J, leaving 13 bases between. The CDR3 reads CASSPGERANSPLHF. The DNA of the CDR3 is TGTGCCAGCAGCCCCGGGGAGAGAGCTAATTCACCCCTCCACTTT.

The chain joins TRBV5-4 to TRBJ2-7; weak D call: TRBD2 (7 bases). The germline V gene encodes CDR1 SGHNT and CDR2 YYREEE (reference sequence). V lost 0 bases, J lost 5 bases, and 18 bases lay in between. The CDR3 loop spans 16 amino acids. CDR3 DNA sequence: TGTGCCAGCAGCTTGGGCCGCAGCGGGAAGGGGGACGAGCAGTACTTC. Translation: CASSLGRSGKGDEQYF.

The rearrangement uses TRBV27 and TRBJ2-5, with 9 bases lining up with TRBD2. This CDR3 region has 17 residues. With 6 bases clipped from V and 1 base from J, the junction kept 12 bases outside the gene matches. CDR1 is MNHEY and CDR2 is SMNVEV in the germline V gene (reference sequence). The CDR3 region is CASRLSIGTSIQETQYF. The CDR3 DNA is TGTGCCAGCAGGCTATCAATCGGGACTAGCATCCAAGAGACCCAGTACTTC.

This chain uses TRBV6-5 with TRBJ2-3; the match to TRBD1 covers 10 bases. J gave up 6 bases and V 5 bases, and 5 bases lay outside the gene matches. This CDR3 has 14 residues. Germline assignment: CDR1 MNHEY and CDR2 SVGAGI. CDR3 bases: TGTGCCAGCAGTCTGAGGACAGGGGGGGATACGCAGTATTTT. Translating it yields CASSLRTGGDTQYF.

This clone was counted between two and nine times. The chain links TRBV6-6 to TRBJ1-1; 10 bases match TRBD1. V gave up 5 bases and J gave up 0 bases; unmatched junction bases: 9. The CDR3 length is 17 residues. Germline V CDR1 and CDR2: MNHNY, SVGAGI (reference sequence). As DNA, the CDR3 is TGTGCCAGCAGTCCGCCGGGACAGGGGAACCTGAACACTGAAGCTTTCTTT. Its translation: CASSPPGQGNLNTEAFF.

CDR3 nucleotide sequence: TGTGCCGTGACAGGCGGGGGTGAAAAACTGTTTTTT. Translating it yields CAVTGGGEKLFF. This chain uses TRBV30 with TRBJ1-4; D possibly corresponds to TRBD1 (6 bases). Trimming took 8 bases from V and 7 from J, leaving 14 bases between them. The CDR3 runs to 12 residues. The V gene's germline CDR1 is GTSNPN and CDR2 SVGIG (reference sequence).

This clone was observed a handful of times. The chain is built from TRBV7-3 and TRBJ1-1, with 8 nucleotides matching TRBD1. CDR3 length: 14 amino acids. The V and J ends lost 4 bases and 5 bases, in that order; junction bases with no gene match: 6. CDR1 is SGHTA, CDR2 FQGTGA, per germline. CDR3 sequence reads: CASSSRGLGTEAFF. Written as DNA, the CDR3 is TGTGCCAGCAGCTCCAGGGGGCTTGGTACTGAAGCTTTCTTT.

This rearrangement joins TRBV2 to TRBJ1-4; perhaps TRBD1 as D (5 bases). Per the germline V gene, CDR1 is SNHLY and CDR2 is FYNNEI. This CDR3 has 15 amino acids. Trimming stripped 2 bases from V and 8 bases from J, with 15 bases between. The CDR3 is CASSERRGLGEKLFF. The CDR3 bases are TGTGCCAGCAGTGAACGAAGGGGTCTAGGGGAAAAACTGTTTTTT. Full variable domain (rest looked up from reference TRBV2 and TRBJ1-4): EPEVTQTPSHQVTQMGQEVILRCVPISNHLYFYWYRQILGQKVEFLVSFYNNEISEKSEIFDDQFSVERPDGSNFTLKIRSTKLEDSAMYFCASSERRGLGEKLFFGSGTQLSVL.

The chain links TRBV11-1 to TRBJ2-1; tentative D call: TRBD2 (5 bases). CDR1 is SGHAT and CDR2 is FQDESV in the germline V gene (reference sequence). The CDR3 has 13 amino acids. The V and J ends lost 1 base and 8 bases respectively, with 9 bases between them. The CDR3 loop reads CASSLERRDEQFF. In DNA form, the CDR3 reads TGTGCCAGCAGCTTAGAAAGGCGGGATGAGCAGTTCTTC.

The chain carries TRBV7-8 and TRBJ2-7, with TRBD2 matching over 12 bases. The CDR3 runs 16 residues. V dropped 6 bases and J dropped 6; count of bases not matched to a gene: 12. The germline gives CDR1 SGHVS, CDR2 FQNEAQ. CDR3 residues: CASRPRLAGELSEQYF. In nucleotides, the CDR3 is TGTGCCAGCAGGCCGAGACTAGCGGGGGAACTATCCGAGCAGTACTTC.

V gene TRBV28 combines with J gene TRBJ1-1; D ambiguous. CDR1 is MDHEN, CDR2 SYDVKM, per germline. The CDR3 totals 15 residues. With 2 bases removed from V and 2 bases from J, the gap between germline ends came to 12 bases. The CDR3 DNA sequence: TGTGCCAGCAGTTTAAATTTAGGGAGAAACACTGAAGCTTTCTTT. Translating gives CASSLNLGRNTEAFF.

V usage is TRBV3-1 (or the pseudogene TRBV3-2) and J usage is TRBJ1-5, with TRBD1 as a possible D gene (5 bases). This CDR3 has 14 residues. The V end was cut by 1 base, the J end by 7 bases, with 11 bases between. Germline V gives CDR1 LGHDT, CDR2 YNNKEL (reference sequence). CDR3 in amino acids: CASSQGQSLQPQHF. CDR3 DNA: TGTGCCAGCAGCCAAGGACAGAGCCTGCAGCCCCAGCATTTT.

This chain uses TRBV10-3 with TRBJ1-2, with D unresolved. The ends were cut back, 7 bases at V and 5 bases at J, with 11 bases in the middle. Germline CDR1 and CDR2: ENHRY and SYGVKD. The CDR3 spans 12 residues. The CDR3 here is CAINGGPYGYTF. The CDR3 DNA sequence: TGTGCCATCAACGGCGGCCCTTATGGCTACACCTTC.